A single sample is the source of the 27 T cell receptor beta chains below, sequenced in a study of blood T cell repertoires in COVID-19. Profiling relied on immunoSEQ multiplex PCR, and the TCRdb table lists in-frame clones only, not all of them. The repertoire holds around 270,000 clones, with 80% to 90% as singletons. The sample was peripheral blood. These receptors originate from a man aged 35 to 55 with acute or convalescent COVID-19.

This sequence joins TRBV20-1 and TRBJ1-1, with a possible D match to TRBD1 (6 bases). Trimming pared 5 bases from V and 6 bases from J, leaving 10 bases between. The CDR3 runs to 11 residues. Germline V CDR1 and CDR2: DFQATT, SNEGSKA (reference sequence). CDR3 residues: CSALRQAEAFF. For the CDR3, the DNA is TGCAGTGCTCTTAGACAGGCTGAAGCTTTCTTT.

This sequence joins TRBV6-6 and TRBJ2-3, with D unresolved. Germline assignment: CDR1 MNHNY and CDR2 SVGAGI (reference sequence). The CDR3 length is 15 residues. The V end was cut by 2 bases, the J end by 1 base, with 10 bases between. CDR3 nucleotides: TGTGCCAGCAGTTACCCGCCCACAGGCACAGATACGCAGTATTTT. Amino acid sequence: CASSYPPTGTDTQYF.

The chain links TRBV11-2 to TRBJ1-1, with D unresolved. CDR1 is SGHAT, CDR2 FQNNGV, per germline. This CDR3 is 15 amino acids long. V was trimmed by 3 bases and J by 0 bases, leaving 11 bases between them. CDR3 nucleotides: TGTGCCAGCAGCTTTGGGCCCCTAATGAACACTGAAGCTTTCTTT. Protein sequence: CASSFGPLMNTEAFF.

The chain uses TRBV5-1 and TRBJ1-1; D remains ambiguous. CDR1 and CDR2 (germline): SGHRS, YFSETQ. CDR3 length: 15 residues. The V end was cut by 7 bases, the J end by 3 bases, with 19 bases between. CDR3 nucleotides: TGCGCCAGCTCCATCAGGAGGTCAGAGGACACTGAAGCTTTCTTT. Its translation: CASSIRRSEDTEAFF.

The chain is built from TRBV19 and TRBJ1-1; D may be TRBD1 (5 bases). V lost 4 bases and J lost 0, with 6 bases in between. Germline V CDR1 and CDR2: LNHDA, SQIVND (reference sequence). The CDR3 contains 13 residues. In DNA, the CDR3 is TGTGCCAGTAGTACAGGGATGAACACTGAAGCTTTCTTT. Its translation is CASSTGMNTEAFF.

The chain links TRBV6-5 to TRBJ1-5; D is possibly TRBD1 (6 bases). The V gene lost 6 bases and the J gene lost 0 bases, with 12 bases spanning the gap. Germline V CDR1 and CDR2: MNHEY, SVGAGI. This CDR3 comprises 15 residues. CDR3 region: CASSRTGYSNQPQHF. The CDR3 DNA reads as TGTGCCAGCAGCCGTACAGGGTATAGCAATCAGCCCCAGCATTTT.

The chain couples TRBV24-1 to TRBJ2-7, with D tentatively TRBD2 (5 bases). V was pared by 4 bases and J by 2 bases, with 8 bases between. This CDR3 has 13 amino acids. Germline CDR1 is KGHDR and CDR2 is SFDVKD. CDR3 DNA sequence: TGTGCCACCAGTGACTCCGGGGCCTACGAGCAGTACTTC. It codes for CATSDSGAYEQYF.

The CDR3 nucleotides read TGTGCCACCAGTGATCCGGCGGGGCCGGGAGATACGCAGTATTTT. This codes for CATSDPAGPGDTQYF. The V gene is TRBV24-1, the J gene TRBJ2-3; maybe TRBD2 (6 bases). CDR3 length equals 15 residues. Germline CDR1 KGHDR, CDR2 SFDVKD. V lost 3 bases and J 5 bases, leaving 14 bases between the germline ends.

The chain uses TRBV27 and TRBJ2-7; 9 bases align to TRBD1. J lost 7 bases, V lost 4 bases, and 11 bases had no gene match. The CDR3 sequence is 15 residues long. The germline CDR1 and CDR2 sequences are MNHEY and SMNVEV (reference sequence). The DNA of the CDR3 is TGTGCCAGCAGTTCTCTATCCGGGACAGGGTATGAGCAGTACTTC. It yields the protein CASSSLSGTGYEQYF.

This chain connects TRBV7-2 to TRBJ2-1, with no clear D. CDR1 and CDR2 (germline): SGHTA, FQGNSA. The CDR3 length is 13 residues. Trimming pared 2 bases from V and 8 bases from J, leaving 10 bases between. The CDR3 spells CASSLWPQDEQFF. CDR3 in DNA: TGTGCCAGCAGCTTATGGCCTCAAGATGAGCAGTTCTTC.

V is TRBV11-2 and J is TRBJ1-1; no reliable D call. Germline V gives CDR1 SGHAT, CDR2 FQNNGV. This CDR3 is 14 amino acids long. V lost 0 bases to trimming and J lost 7 bases, with 12 bases between them. The DNA of the CDR3 is TGTGCCAGCAGCTTAGACGGGTTTGGAGGTGAAGCTTTCTTT. Translating gives CASSLDGFGGEAFF. Full variable domain (rest looked up from reference TRBV11-2 and TRBJ1-1): EAGVAQSPRYKIIEKRQSVAFWCNPISGHATLYWYQQILGQGPKLLIQFQNNGVVDDSQLPKDRFSAERLKGVDSTLKIQPAKLEDSAVYLCASSLDGFGGEAFFGQGTRLTVV.

The gene calls are TRBV12-3 or TRBV12-4 and TRBJ2-1, with D maybe TRBD2 (6 bases). The CDR3 is 12 amino acids. The V gene lost 6 bases and the J gene lost 5 bases, with 8 bases spanning the gap. CDR3 sequence reads: CASRGLNNEQFF. DNA for the CDR3: TGTGCCAGCAGGGGACTTAACAATGAGCAGTTCTTC.

This chain connects TRBV18 to TRBJ1-1; D possibly corresponds to TRBD1 (6 bases). V lost 2 bases to trimming and J lost 6 bases, with 13 bases between them. This CDR3 region has 14 residues. Looked up from germline, CDR1 is KGHSH and CDR2 is LQKENI. In nucleotides, the CDR3 is TGTGCCAGCTCACCAGGCAGGGGAAGGCCTGAAGCTTTCTTT. This codes for CASSPGRGRPEAFF.

The chain joins TRBV6-6 to TRBJ2-1; maybe TRBD1 (6 bases). The germline V and J ends were trimmed by 4 bases and 6 bases, with 10 bases remaining between them. Looked up from germline, CDR1 is MNHNY and CDR2 is SVGAGI (reference sequence). There are 13 residues in the CDR3. CDR3 protein: CASSSRGLNEQFF. The CDR3 coding sequence is TGTGCCAGCAGTTCCAGGGGTCTCAATGAGCAGTTCTTC.

The chain couples TRBV10-3 to TRBJ2-7, with TRBD1 matching 10 bases. V shed 4 bases, J shed 2 bases, and the junction held 5 bases outside the gene matches. CDR3 length: 15 residues. The germline gives CDR1 ENHRY, CDR2 SYGVKD. CDR3 loop: CAISAGTGVAYEQYF. The CDR3 DNA follows: TGTGCCATCAGTGCGGGGACAGGGGTGGCCTACGAGCAGTACTTC.

The chain carries TRBV18 and TRBJ2-3, with unresolved D. Germline values: CDR1 KGHSH, CDR2 LQKENI. The V gene lost 2 bases and the J gene lost 4 bases, with 7 bases spanning the gap. The CDR3 consists of 13 residues. The CDR3 protein is CASSPSSPDTQYF. CDR3 nucleotides: TGTGCCAGCTCACCATCATCCCCAGATACGCAGTATTTT.

The chain couples TRBV12-5 to TRBJ1-2; 7 nucleotides match TRBD1. Per the germline V gene, CDR1 is LGHNT and CDR2 is FRNRAP. This CDR3 region has 14 residues. J was trimmed by 7 bases and V by 6 bases; bases with no gene match: 11. The CDR3 DNA follows: TGTGCTAGTGGGAAGAGACAGGGAGAGAGTGGCTACACCTTC. Translating it yields CASGKRQGESGYTF.

This clone was seen just once. The rearrangement uses TRBV9 and TRBJ2-1; D perhaps matches TRBD1 (5 bases). Per the germline V gene, CDR1 is SGDLS and CDR2 is YYNGEE. The CDR3 spans 13 residues. Trimming removed 2 bases at V and 4 bases at J, with 7 bases between. DNA for the CDR3: TGTGCCAGCAGCGTCGACAGTTACAATGAGCAGTTCTTC. It encodes CASSVDSYNEQFF.

This clone appeared once. The V call is TRBV9, the J call TRBJ2-3; maybe TRBD1 (6 bases). Germline V gene lookup returns CDR1 SGDLS and CDR2 YYNGEE. The germline V and J ends were trimmed by 0 bases and 8 bases, with 13 bases remaining between them. The CDR3 totals 14 residues. This CDR3 is CASSVEAVRGTQYF. The CDR3 nucleotides are TGTGCCAGCAGCGTAGAAGCGGTCAGGGGTACGCAGTATTTT.

This chain joins TRBV19 and TRBJ1-4; D is unresolved. Germline V lookup: CDR1 LNHDA, CDR2 SQIVND (reference sequence). The CDR3 is 13 amino acids. V lost 1 base and J lost 7, with 7 bases in between. The CDR3 protein is CASSIAPGEKLFF. The CDR3 coding sequence is TGTGCCAGTAGTATAGCCCCCGGTGAAAAACTGTTTTTT.

This chain links TRBV30 with TRBJ2-7, with 7 bases that match TRBD1. CDR1 GTSNPN and CDR2 SVGIG come from the germline V gene (reference sequence). The CDR3 consists of 14 residues. The trim removed 2 bases at V and 2 bases at J, leaving 6 bases unmatched. DNA of the CDR3: TGTGCCTGGAGTCGGGACAGAACCACCTACGAGCAGTACTTC. The encoded protein is CAWSRDRTTYEQYF.

V usage is TRBV6-2 or TRBV6-3 and J usage is TRBJ2-7, with 8 bases lining up with TRBD1. V was pared by 2 bases and J by 1 base, with 7 bases of the junction left unmatched. This CDR3 region has 16 residues. Germline V gene lookup returns CDR1 MNHEY and CDR2 SVGEGT. The CDR3 is CASSYKGDRSSYEQYF. The CDR3 DNA is TGTGCCAGCAGTTACAAGGGGGACAGGTCATCCTACGAGCAGTACTTC.

The chain couples TRBV6-2 or TRBV6-3 to TRBJ2-7, with 11 bases matching TRBD2. V lost 2 bases and J lost 5; bases outside the gene matches: 14. The CDR3 is 18 amino acids. In germline, CDR1 is MNHEY, CDR2 SVGEGT. The CDR3 sequence: CASSYRSSGGYFENEQYF. The CDR3 bases are TGTGCCAGCAGTTACCGGTCTAGCGGGGGGTACTTCGAAAACGAGCAGTACTTC.

This chain uses TRBV30 with TRBJ1-1; unclear D gene. The CDR3 has 14 residues. Trimming stripped 3 bases from V and 0 bases from J, with 11 bases between. Germline V gives CDR1 GTSNPN, CDR2 SVGIG (reference sequence). The CDR3 sequence is CAWSWAGLNTEAFF. In DNA form, the CDR3 reads TGTGCCTGGAGCTGGGCAGGTTTGAACACTGAAGCTTTCTTT.

This rearrangement joins TRBV6-4 to TRBJ1-3, with D hard to call. The germline V gene has CDR1 MRHNA and CDR2 SNTAGT. The CDR3 runs 15 residues. CDR3 amino acids: CRYRDYGFSGNTIYF. The DNA of the CDR3 is TGTAGATACCGGGATTATGGCTTCTCTGGAAACACCATATATTTT.

The chain uses TRBV7-3 and TRBJ1-1, with D possibly being TRBD1 (5 bases). Germline V lookup: CDR1 SGHTA, CDR2 FQGTGA. V gave up 6 bases and J gave up 5 bases, with 13 bases separating them. The CDR3 covers 13 residues. The CDR3 loop reads CASSLQQETEAFF. CDR3 DNA sequence: TGTGCCAGCAGTTTACAACAGGAGACTGAAGCTTTCTTT.

The chain recombines TRBV5-1 with TRBJ1-1; the D gene is possibly TRBD1 (5 bases). From germline, CDR1 is SGHRS and CDR2 YFSETQ. Trimming cost V 0 bases and J 1 base, with 10 bases left between them. The CDR3 sequence is 15 residues long. CDR3 nucleotides: TGCGCCAGCAGCTTGGCCCATCAGGGGAACACTGAAGCTTTCTTT. This encodes CASSLAHQGNTEAFF.